What follows are 30 T cell receptor beta chains derived from one specimen sequenced in a study of T cells in localized non-small cell lung cancer. Clones were sequenced by immunoSEQ multiplex PCR, and TCRdb holds only the in-frame ones, with some missing. The table includes fewer than 90,000 clones, 80% to 90% detected once. Sequencing used peripheral blood, obtained before any cancer treatment. Receptors originate from a man aged 35 to 69 with stage I lung adenocarcinoma.

This clone appeared a few times. The chain recombines TRBV27 with TRBJ1-5; D is possibly TRBD1 (6 bases). V shed 3 bases and J shed 4 bases, with 10 bases lying between them. CDR3 length equals 14 residues. Germline V gene sequence: CDR1 MNHEY, CDR2 SMNVEV (reference sequence). The chain's CDR3 is CASSFSGENQPQHF. The CDR3 DNA is TGTGCCAGCAGTTTCTCAGGGGAGAATCAGCCCCAGCATTTT.

This chain uses TRBV4-3 with TRBJ1-4, with D perhaps TRBD1 (6 bases). The CDR3 sequence is 16 residues long. The V and J ends lost 1 base and 8 bases respectively, with 17 bases between them. Germline V gene sequence: CDR1 LGHNA, CDR2 YSLEER. CDR3 in DNA: TGCGCCAGCAGCCAAGTCGGTTCAGGGGACGGGGAAAAACTGTTTTTT. Translating it yields CASSQVGSGDGEKLFF.

The gene calls are TRBV6-5 and TRBJ1-1, with D possibly matching TRBD1 (5 bases). Germline CDR1 reads MNHEY; CDR2 reads SVGAGI. This CDR3 is 14 amino acids long. The V and J ends lost 8 bases and 5 bases respectively, with 18 bases between them. The CDR3: CASYRGGDSTEAFF. CDR3 nucleotides: TGTGCCAGCTACCGGGGGGGAGATTCGACTGAAGCTTTCTTT.

The genes are TRBV2 and TRBJ2-5; 9 nucleotides line up with TRBD1. The CDR3 spans 14 residues. In germline, CDR1 is SNHLY, CDR2 FYNNEI. V lost 2 bases, J lost 6 bases, and 4 bases stayed unmatched. The CDR3 region has the DNA TGTGCCAGCAGTGAACGACAGGGGGTCAAGACCCAGTACTTC. Residues: CASSERQGVKTQYF.

The chain combines TRBV27 with TRBJ2-7; D might be TRBD1 or TRBD2, each matching 5 bases. The V end was cut by 4 bases, the J end by 4 bases, with 11 bases between. This CDR3 spans 13 amino acids. The germline CDR1 and CDR2 sequences are MNHEY and SMNVEV (reference sequence). CDR3 nucleotides: TGTGCCAGCAGTTGGGGGAGAAATTACGAGCAGTACTTC. This sequence encodes CASSWGRNYEQYF.

The rearrangement uses TRBV7-2 and TRBJ1-5; D remains unclear. Per the germline V gene, CDR1 is SGHTA and CDR2 is FQGNSA. Trimming pared 3 bases from V and 0 bases from J, leaving 9 bases between. This CDR3 spans 15 amino acids. CDR3 in amino acids: CASSFGPGSNQPQHF. DNA of the CDR3: TGTGCCAGCAGCTTTGGGCCTGGTAGCAATCAGCCCCAGCATTTT.

The genes are TRBV7-9 and TRBJ1-6; TRBD1 matches at 9 bases. Germline V gives CDR1 SEHNR, CDR2 FQNEAQ (reference sequence). The CDR3 runs 16 residues. V lost 4 bases and J lost 3; bases outside the gene matches: 4. The CDR3 region is CASSSGQGFYNSPLHF. In DNA form, the CDR3 reads TGTGCCAGCAGCTCGGGACAGGGCTTCTATAATTCACCCCTCCACTTT.

This chain uses TRBV6-5 with TRBJ2-7, with D perhaps matching TRBD1 or TRBD2 (6 bases each). Trimming took off 3 bases at V and 0 bases at J, with 12 bases between the two ends. The CDR3 loop spans 15 amino acids. CDR1 and CDR2 (germline): MNHEY, SVGAGI. The CDR3 region has the DNA TGTGCCAGCAGTTATCTGTCGGGGGCCTCCTACGAGCAGTACTTC. Protein: CASSYLSGASYEQYF.

The rearrangement links TRBV30 to TRBJ2-7; D might be TRBD1 or TRBD2, each matching 5 bases. CDR3 length: 15 residues. The V end was cut by 3 bases, the J end by 0 bases, with 15 bases between. CDR1 and CDR2 (germline): GTSNPN, SVGIG (reference sequence). CDR3 bases: TGTGCCTGGAGCCCGAGGGGAGCGTACTCCTACGAGCAGTACTTC. Translating gives CAWSPRGAYSYEQYF.

The V gene is TRBV18, the J gene TRBJ2-7, with 10 bases fitting TRBD1. V shed 3 bases and J 5 bases; nucleotides not matched to a gene: 1. The CDR3 runs 13 residues. The germline V gene encodes CDR1 KGHSH and CDR2 LQKENI. The CDR3 sequence is CASSPGTGDEQYF. The CDR3 nucleotides are TGTGCCAGCTCACCGGGGACAGGGGACGAGCAGTACTTC. Full variable domain (missing parts from reference TRBV18 and TRBJ2-7): NAGVMQNPRHLVRRRGQEARLRCSPMKGHSHVYWYRQLPEEGLKFMVYLQKENIIDESGMPKERFSAEFPKEGPSILRIQQVVRGDSAAYFCASSPGTGDEQYFGPGTRLTVT.

V gene TRBV14 combines with J gene TRBJ2-2; TRBD1 matches at 11 bases. CDR1 and CDR2 (germline): SGHDN, FVKESK. The CDR3 is made up of 15 amino acids. Trimming took 4 bases from V and 6 from J; bases not matched to a gene: 4. This CDR3 reads CASSLWTGGSGELFF. The CDR3 DNA sequence: TGTGCCAGCAGCCTGTGGACAGGGGGCTCCGGGGAGCTGTTTTTT. Full variable domain (missing parts from reference TRBV14 and TRBJ2-2): EAGVTQFPSHSVIEKGQTVTLRCDPISGHDNLYWYRRVMGKEIKFLLHFVKESKQDESGMPNNRFLAERTGGTYSTLKVQPAELEDSGVYFCASSLWTGGSGELFFGEGSRLTVL.

This chain joins TRBV7-9 and TRBJ2-1; no clear D gene. Trimming stripped 0 bases from V and 0 bases from J, with 9 bases between. Germline V CDR1 and CDR2: SEHNR, FQNEAQ (reference sequence). This CDR3 comprises 16 residues. CDR3 loop: CASSLAPESSYNEQFF. The CDR3 DNA sequence: TGTGCCAGCAGCTTAGCGCCAGAGAGCTCCTACAATGAGCAGTTCTTC.

J is TRBJ2-3 and V is TRBV5-1; D uncertain. The V end lost 0 bases, the J end lost 3 bases, and 14 bases lay between the germline ends. This CDR3 has 16 amino acids. CDR1 and CDR2 from the germline V gene are SGHRS and YFSETQ. This CDR3 reads CASSLALGMGTDTQYF. In DNA form, the CDR3 reads TGCGCCAGCAGCTTGGCCTTGGGGATGGGGACAGATACGCAGTATTTT.

This sequence joins TRBV18 and TRBJ2-1; TRBD2 aligns across 10 bases. The CDR3 is 16 amino acids. Germline assignment: CDR1 KGHSH and CDR2 LQKENI. J lost 7 bases, V lost 6 bases, and 12 bases had no gene match. CDR3 DNA sequence: TGTGCCAGCTCGCGAGAAGCTAGCGGGAGAGGGAATGAGCAGTTCTTC. Translating gives CASSREASGRGNEQFF.

The V call is TRBV5-1, the J call TRBJ1-1; no reliable D call. V was clipped by 5 bases and J by 4 bases, with 12 bases between them. This CDR3 is 13 amino acids long. Germline CDR1 is SGHRS and CDR2 is YFSETQ. The CDR3 spells CASRLVRSTEAFF. The CDR3, as DNA: TGCGCCAGCAGGCTAGTCCGGTCCACTGAAGCTTTCTTT.

The rearrangement links TRBV28 to TRBJ1-2; 11 bases match TRBD1. V lost 6 bases, J lost 4 bases, and 4 bases stayed unmatched. The germline gives CDR1 MDHEN, CDR2 SYDVKM. The CDR3 runs 14 residues. The CDR3 spells CASRDGQGAYGYTF. CDR3 bases: TGTGCCAGCAGGGACGGACAGGGGGCCTATGGCTACACCTTC.

The genes are TRBV28 and TRBJ2-1; the match to TRBD1 covers 9 bases. Germline V gene sequence: CDR1 MDHEN, CDR2 SYDVKM. CDR3 size: 16 residues. J was trimmed by 8 bases and V by 6 bases; bases with no gene match: 14. Here the CDR3 reads CASSSLGTGPGDEQFF. CDR3 nucleotide sequence: TGTGCCAGCAGCTCCTTGGGGACAGGGCCAGGAGATGAGCAGTTCTTC.

The chain links TRBV9 to TRBJ1-4; D is ambiguous. This CDR3 comprises 15 residues. V was cut by 4 bases and J by 0 bases, with 10 bases left in between. CDR1 and CDR2 from the germline V gene are SGDLS and YYNGEE. The CDR3 spells CASSPAVATNEKLFF. The CDR3 coding sequence is TGTGCCAGCAGCCCTGCAGTTGCAACTAATGAAAAACTGTTTTTT.

The V gene is TRBV7-6, the J gene TRBJ1-3; 10 positions agree with TRBD1. V trimming: 1 base; J trimming: 0 bases; junction bases outside the gene matches: 3. This CDR3 spans 17 amino acids. Germline-derived CDR1 and CDR2 are SGHVS and FNYEAQ. The chain's CDR3 is CASSLGGQGTSGNTIYF. In DNA form, the CDR3 reads TGTGCCAGCAGCTTAGGGGGACAGGGGACCTCTGGAAACACCATATATTTT.

V is TRBV28 and J is TRBJ1-2, with D uncertain. CDR3 length: 15 amino acids. V was clipped by 10 bases and J by 0 bases, with 18 bases between them. CDR1 MDHEN and CDR2 SYDVKM come from the germline V gene. The chain's CDR3 is CAIAPNGQTNYGYTF. In DNA form, the CDR3 reads TGTGCCATCGCGCCCAATGGGCAGACTAACTATGGCTACACCTTC.

The chain is built from TRBV2 and TRBJ1-1; no definite D call. The length of the CDR3 is 11 residues. The ends were cut back, 8 bases at V and 3 bases at J, with 7 bases in the middle. Germline assignment: CDR1 SNHLY and CDR2 FYNNEI. The CDR3 nucleotides are TGTGCCAGCCTAAGGGACACTGAAGCTTTCTTT. This gives the protein CASLRDTEAFF.

The chain has TRBV9 and TRBJ1-1; 10 positions agree with TRBD1. Germline loops: CDR1 SGDLS, CDR2 YYNGEE. V dropped 0 bases and J dropped 3; count of bases not matched to a gene: 14. This CDR3 spans 19 amino acids. The CDR3 is CASSVASQGQGSRDTEAFF. The CDR3 DNA reads TGTGCCAGCAGCGTAGCCTCCCAGGGACAGGGGAGTCGGGACACTGAAGCTTTCTTT. Together with reference TRBV9 and TRBJ1-1, the CDR3 gives the full variable domain: DSGVTQTPKHLITATGQRVTLRCSPRSGDLSVYWYQQSLDQGLQFLIQYYNGEERAKGNILERFSAQQFPDLHSELNLSSLELGDSALYFCASSVASQGQGSRDTEAFFGQGTRLTVV.

The rearrangement uses TRBV30 and TRBJ2-3, with D possibly being TRBD1 or TRBD2 (6 bases each). The germline V and J ends were trimmed by 7 bases and 3 bases, with 14 bases remaining between them. The CDR3 covers 13 residues. The germline V gene has CDR1 GTSNPN and CDR2 SVGIG (reference sequence). As DNA, the CDR3 is TGTGCCTCCACGAGGGGGGTGACAGATACGCAGTATTTT. This encodes CASTRGVTDTQYF.

The chain uses TRBV4-2 and TRBJ2-1; 10 bases line up with TRBD2. Looked up from germline, CDR1 is LGHNA and CDR2 is YNFKEQ. V was clipped by 0 bases and J by 9 bases; unmatched bases: 11. The length of the CDR3 is 17 residues. CDR3 sequence (DNA): TGTGCCAGCAGCCAAGAAAGCCTAGCGGGAGTGTATAGTGAGCAGTTCTTC. This codes for CASSQESLAGVYSEQFF.

This chain links TRBV7-2 with TRBJ1-1, with no clear D. The CDR3 loop spans 14 amino acids. From germline, CDR1 is SGHTA and CDR2 FQGNSA. The germline V and J ends were trimmed by 4 bases and 1 base, with 10 bases remaining between them. DNA of the CDR3: TGTGCCAGCAGCTCCGGCCTCGCGAACACTGAAGCTTTCTTT. Translating gives CASSSGLANTEAFF.

The CDR3 DNA is TGTGCCGGGGGTTGGGGGACGGCGGGAGGGCGTATCAATGAGCAGTTCTTC. This sequence encodes CAGGWGTAGGRINEQFF. This chain connects TRBV30 to TRBJ2-1; 9 nucleotides align to TRBD2. From germline, CDR1 is GTSNPN and CDR2 SVGIG (reference sequence). The V segment lost 8 bases and the J segment 6 bases; nucleotides outside the gene matches: 20. There are 17 residues in the CDR3.

The chain has TRBV15 and TRBJ1-2, with 11 nucleotides matching TRBD1. This CDR3 contains 14 residues. Germline V gives CDR1 LNHNV, CDR2 YYDKDF (reference sequence). After removal of 1 base from V and 8 bases from J, the junction contained 3 bases not matched to a gene. Here the CDR3 reads CATSRAGTGGGYTF. CDR3 sequence (DNA): TGTGCCACCAGCAGAGCCGGGACAGGGGGAGGCTACACCTTC. Full variable domain (rest looked up from reference TRBV15 and TRBJ1-2): DAMVIQNPRYQVTQFGKPVTLSCSQTLNHNVMYWYQQKSSQAPKLLFHYYDKDFNNEADTPDNFQSRRPNTSFCFLDIRSPGLGDTAMYLCATSRAGTGGGYTFGSGTRLTVV.

This chain joins TRBV6-1 and TRBJ1-2; no clear D. Between the trimmed V and J ends, which lost 3 bases and 3 bases, there was a span of 8 bases. Germline V gene lookup returns CDR1 MNHNS and CDR2 SASEGT. CDR3 size: 13 residues. DNA of the CDR3: TGTGCCAGCAGTGATCAGGCTGACTATGGCTACACCTTC. Its translation: CASSDQADYGYTF.

This clone was detected only once. The V gene is TRBV5-1, the J gene TRBJ1-2, with D unclear. The V end lost 6 bases, the J end lost 0 bases, and 12 bases lay between the germline ends. This CDR3 comprises 14 residues. Germline CDR1 is SGHRS and CDR2 is YFSETQ. CDR3 bases: TGCGCCAGCAACCCCGGGTCCTCTAACTATGGCTACACCTTC. It codes for CASNPGSSNYGYTF.

This clone was seen a single time. The sample has other DNA sequences that encode this CDR3 too. The chain uses TRBV5-1 and TRBJ1-3, with 7 positions matching TRBD1. Trimming removed 5 bases from V and 4 bases from J; junction bases left unmatched: 6. In germline, CDR1 is SGHRS, CDR2 YFSETQ. The length of the CDR3 is 14 residues. CDR3 in amino acids: CASSLGTAGNTIYF. The CDR3 bases are TGCGCCAGCAGTCTCGGGACAGCAGGAAACACCATATATTTT.